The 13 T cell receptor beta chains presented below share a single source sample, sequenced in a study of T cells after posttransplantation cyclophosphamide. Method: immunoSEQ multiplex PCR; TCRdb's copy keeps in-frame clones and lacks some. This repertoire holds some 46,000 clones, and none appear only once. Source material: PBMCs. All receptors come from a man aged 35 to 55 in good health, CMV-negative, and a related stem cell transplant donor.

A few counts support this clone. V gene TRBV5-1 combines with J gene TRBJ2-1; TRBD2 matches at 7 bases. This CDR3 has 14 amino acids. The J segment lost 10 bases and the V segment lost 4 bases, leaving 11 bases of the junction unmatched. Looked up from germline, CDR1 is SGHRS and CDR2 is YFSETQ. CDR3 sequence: CASSATLAEGEQFF. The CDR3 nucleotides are TGCGCCAGCAGCGCTACCCTAGCGGAGGGGGAGCAGTTCTTC.

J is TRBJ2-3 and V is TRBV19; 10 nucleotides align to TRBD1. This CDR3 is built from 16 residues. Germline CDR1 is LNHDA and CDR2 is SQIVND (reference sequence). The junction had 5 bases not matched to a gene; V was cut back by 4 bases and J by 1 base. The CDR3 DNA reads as TGTGCCAGTAGTACGCTGACAGGGGGCGGCACAGATACGCAGTATTTT. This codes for CASSTLTGGGTDTQYF.

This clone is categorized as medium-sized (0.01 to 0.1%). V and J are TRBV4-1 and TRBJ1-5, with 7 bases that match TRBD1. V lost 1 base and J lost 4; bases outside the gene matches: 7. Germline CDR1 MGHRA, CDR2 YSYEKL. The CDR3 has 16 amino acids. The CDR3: CASSQVFSGQNQPQHF. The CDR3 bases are TGCGCCAGCAGCCAAGTATTTTCGGGACAGAATCAGCCCCAGCATTTT.

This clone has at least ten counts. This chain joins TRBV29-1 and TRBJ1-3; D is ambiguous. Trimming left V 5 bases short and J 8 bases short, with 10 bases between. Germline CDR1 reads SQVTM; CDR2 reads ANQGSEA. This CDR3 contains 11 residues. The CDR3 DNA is TGCAGCGTTCCGATTGGCCACACCATATATTTT. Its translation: CSVPIGHTIYF.

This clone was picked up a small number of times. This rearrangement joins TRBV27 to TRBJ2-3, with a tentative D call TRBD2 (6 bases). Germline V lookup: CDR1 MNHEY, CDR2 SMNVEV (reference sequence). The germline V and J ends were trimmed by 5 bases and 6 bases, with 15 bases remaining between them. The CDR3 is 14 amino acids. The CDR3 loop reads CASSTGLQRDTQYF. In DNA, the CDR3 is TGTGCCAGCAGTACGGGACTCCAGAGGGATACGCAGTATTTT.

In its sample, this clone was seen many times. The CDR3 sequence: CASSFPQDLAGRHDEQFF. CDR3 nucleotide sequence: TGTGCCAGCAGCTTCCCTCAAGACTTAGCGGGCCGGCACGATGAGCAGTTCTTC. The chain has TRBV11-1 and TRBJ2-1; 7 bases are shared with TRBD2. The CDR3 has 18 residues. Unmatched junction bases numbered 19, after V lost 3 bases and J lost 8 bases. Germline V gene lookup returns CDR1 SGHAT and CDR2 FQDESV (reference sequence).

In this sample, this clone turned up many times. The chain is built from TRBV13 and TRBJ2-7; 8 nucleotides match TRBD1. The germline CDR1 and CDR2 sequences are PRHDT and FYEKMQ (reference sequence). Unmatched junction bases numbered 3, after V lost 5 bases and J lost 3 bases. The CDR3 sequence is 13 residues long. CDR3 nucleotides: TGTGCCAGCAGCCCTGGACAGGGCTACGAGCAGTACTTC. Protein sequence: CASSPGQGYEQYF.

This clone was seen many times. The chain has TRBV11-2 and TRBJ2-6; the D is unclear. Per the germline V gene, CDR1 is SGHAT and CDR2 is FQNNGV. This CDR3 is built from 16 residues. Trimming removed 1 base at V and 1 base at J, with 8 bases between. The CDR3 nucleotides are TGTGCCAGCAGCTTAGGTCTGGCTTCTGGGGCCAACGTCCTGACTTTC. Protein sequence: CASSLGLASGANVLTF.

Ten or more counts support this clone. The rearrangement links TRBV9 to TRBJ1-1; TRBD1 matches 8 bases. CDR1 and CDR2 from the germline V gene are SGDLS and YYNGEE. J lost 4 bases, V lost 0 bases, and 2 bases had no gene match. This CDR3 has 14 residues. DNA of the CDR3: TGTGCCAGCAGCGTAGCTACAGGGGGCACTGAAGCTTTCTTT. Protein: CASSVATGGTEAFF.

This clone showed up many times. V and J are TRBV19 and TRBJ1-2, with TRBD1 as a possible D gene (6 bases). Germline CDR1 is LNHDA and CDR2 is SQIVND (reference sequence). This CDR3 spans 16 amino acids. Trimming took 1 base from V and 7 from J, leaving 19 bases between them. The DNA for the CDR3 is TGTGCCAGTAGTATAGGCGACCGGCGGGCAGGGGTTGGCTACACCTTC. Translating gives CASSIGDRRAGVGYTF. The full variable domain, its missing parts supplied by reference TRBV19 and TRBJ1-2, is DGGITQSPKYLFRKEGQNVTLSCEQNLNHDAMYWYRQDPGQGLRLIYYSQIVNDFQKGDIAEGYSVSREKKESFPLTVTSAQKNPTAFYLCASSIGDRRAGVGYTFGSGTRLTVV.

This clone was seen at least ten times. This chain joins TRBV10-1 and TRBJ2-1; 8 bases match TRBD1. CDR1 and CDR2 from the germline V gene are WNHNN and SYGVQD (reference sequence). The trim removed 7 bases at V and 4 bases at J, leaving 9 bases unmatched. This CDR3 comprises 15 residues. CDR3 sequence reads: CASTNRGDSYNEQFF. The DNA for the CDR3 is TGCGCCAGCACTAACAGGGGGGACTCTTACAATGAGCAGTTCTTC.

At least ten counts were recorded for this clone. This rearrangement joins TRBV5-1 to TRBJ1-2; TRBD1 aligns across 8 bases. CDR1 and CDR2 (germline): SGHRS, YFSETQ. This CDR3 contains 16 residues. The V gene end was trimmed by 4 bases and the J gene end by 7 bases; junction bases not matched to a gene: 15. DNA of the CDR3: TGCGCCAGCAGCCCCGGACAGGGTTCCCCTTTTAGTGGCTACACCTTC. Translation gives CASSPGQGSPFSGYTF.

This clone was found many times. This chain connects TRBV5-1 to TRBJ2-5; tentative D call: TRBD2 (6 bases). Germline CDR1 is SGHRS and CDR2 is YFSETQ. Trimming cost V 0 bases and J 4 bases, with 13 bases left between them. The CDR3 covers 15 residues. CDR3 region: CASSLGGERGETQYF. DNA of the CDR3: TGCGCCAGCAGCTTGGGGGGGGAACGGGGAGAGACCCAGTACTTC.